These 20 T cell receptor beta chains came from one sample sequenced in a study of blood T cell repertoires in COVID-19. The method was immunoSEQ multiplex PCR; TCRdb's version includes in-frame clones alone and lacks a portion of them. The sample records some 150,000 clones, about 80% being singletons. The sequenced material came from peripheral blood. Receptors originate from a man aged 55 to 70 with acute or convalescent COVID-19.

This clone was counted once. The rearrangement links TRBV6-1 to TRBJ2-7; D is possibly TRBD2 (6 bases). The CDR3 is made up of 15 amino acids. The germline V gene encodes CDR1 MNHNS and CDR2 SASEGT. Trimming removed 7 bases from V and 6 bases from J, with 22 bases in between. The CDR3, as DNA: TGTGCCAGCAATCCCCCGTGGGGAGGAAGTCGCGAGCAGTACTTC. This sequence encodes CASNPPWGGSREQYF.

This clone is a singleton in its sample. This chain connects TRBV7-2 to TRBJ2-7; D not certain. CDR3 length: 14 residues. V lost 6 bases and J lost 4, with 16 bases in between. Germline values: CDR1 SGHTA, CDR2 FQGNSA. In nucleotides, the CDR3 is TGTGCCAGCAGATATGAGGAGATTGCTTACGAGCAGTACTTC. This gives the protein CASRYEEIAYEQYF.

This clone showed up just once. The gene calls are TRBV11-2 and TRBJ2-7; D not resolved. The germline V gene encodes CDR1 SGHAT and CDR2 FQNNGV. CDR3 length equals 14 residues. V lost 4 bases to trimming and J lost 4 bases, with 14 bases between them. Written as DNA, the CDR3 is TGTGCCAGCAGCTATCGCATCGGTCCTTACGAGCAGTACTTC. Protein sequence: CASSYRIGPYEQYF.

The V call is TRBV2, the J call TRBJ1-1; perhaps TRBD1 as D (5 bases). This CDR3 comprises 14 residues. V lost 3 bases to trimming and J lost 3 bases, with 11 bases between them. The germline V gene encodes CDR1 SNHLY and CDR2 FYNNEI. The CDR3 reads CASSERTWDTEAFF. The CDR3 DNA follows: TGTGCCAGCAGTGAGAGGACATGGGACACTGAAGCTTTCTTT. The full variable domain, rest sourced from reference TRBV2 and TRBJ1-1, is EPEVTQTPSHQVTQMGQEVILRCVPISNHLYFYWYRQILGQKVEFLVSFYNNEISEKSEIFDDQFSVERPDGSNFTLKIRSTKLEDSAMYFCASSERTWDTEAFFGQGTRLTVV.

The V call is TRBV29-1, the J call TRBJ1-2; TRBD1 matches 7 bases. J lost 5 bases, V lost 6 bases, and 9 bases had no gene match. The CDR3 loop spans 13 amino acids. Germline V gene lookup returns CDR1 SQVTM and CDR2 ANQGSEA. The CDR3 sequence is CSVGTQGKYGYTF. DNA for the CDR3: TGCAGCGTCGGCACACAGGGGAAGTATGGCTACACCTTC.

The chain joins TRBV12-5 to TRBJ2-7; no clear D gene. The CDR3 is 14 amino acids. V lost 1 base and J lost 1, with 8 bases in between. Germline V gene lookup returns CDR1 LGHNT and CDR2 FRNRAP. Here the CDR3 reads CASGLDSISYEQYF. CDR3 nucleotide sequence: TGTGCTAGTGGTTTGGATTCAATTTCCTACGAGCAGTACTTC.

V usage is TRBV7-9 and J usage is TRBJ1-5; no clear D gene. The CDR3 loop spans 15 amino acids. Germline V CDR1 and CDR2: SEHNR, FQNEAQ (reference sequence). Trimming shortened V by 2 bases and J by 3 bases, and 11 bases separated the two germline ends. The CDR3 bases are TGTGCCAGCAGCTTATGGCCAGCGGACAATCAGCCCCAGCATTTT. This gives the protein CASSLWPADNQPQHF. The variable domain in full, completed from reference TRBV7-9 and TRBJ1-5, reads DTGVSQNPRHKITKRGQNVTFRCDPISEHNRLYWYRQTLGQGPEFLTYFQNEAQLEKSRLLSDRFSAERPKGSFSTLEIQRTEQGDSAMYLCASSLWPADNQPQHFGDGTRLSIL.

This clone was counted a single time. V gene TRBV2 combines with J gene TRBJ1-2; no reliable D call. The germline V and J ends were trimmed by 3 bases and 8 bases, with 13 bases remaining between them. Germline assignment: CDR1 SNHLY and CDR2 FYNNEI. This CDR3 has 13 residues. The CDR3 here is CASSEVAAGGYTF. The CDR3 DNA sequence: TGTGCCAGCAGTGAGGTAGCTGCGGGGGGCTACACCTTC. Supplemented by reference TRBV2 and TRBJ1-2, the full variable domain reads EPEVTQTPSHQVTQMGQEVILRCVPISNHLYFYWYRQILGQKVEFLVSFYNNEISEKSEIFDDQFSVERPDGSNFTLKIRSTKLEDSAMYFCASSEVAAGGYTFGSGTRLTVV.

This clone came up once. In DNA form, the CDR3 reads TGTGCCAGCAGCTTGGCGGGCGGGGCTACGCAGTATTTT. This encodes CASSLAGGATQYF. The V and J genes are TRBV5-4 and TRBJ2-3; a possible D gene is TRBD2 (6 bases). Trimming shortened V by 0 bases and J by 8 bases, and 10 bases separated the two germline ends. CDR3 length: 13 residues. Per the germline V gene, CDR1 is SGHNT and CDR2 is YYREEE (reference sequence).

A remark on this clone: Compared with germline, one end of the junction differs, possibly owing to a read error. V and J are TRBV5-1 and TRBJ2-1, with 14 bases matching TRBD2. The germline CDR1 and CDR2 sequences are SGHRS and YFSETQ. This CDR3 is built from 15 residues. For the CDR3, the DNA is TGCGCCAGCAGATTGGGACTAGCGGGAGAGAATGAGCAGTTCTTC. Its protein is CASRLGLAGENEQFF.

The chain employs TRBV29-1 and TRBJ2-3; D perhaps matches TRBD2 (6 bases). CDR1 SQVTM and CDR2 ANQGSEA come from the germline V gene. V was trimmed by 6 bases and J by 1 base, leaving 17 bases between them. The CDR3 is 15 residues long. The CDR3 DNA reads TGCAGCGTGGACATTGGGACTGCTGGCACAGATACGCAGTATTTT. As protein: CSVDIGTAGTDTQYF.

The chain recombines TRBV5-1 with TRBJ2-5, with a possible D match to TRBD1 (6 bases). V was clipped by 4 bases and J by 5 bases, with 12 bases between them. The length of the CDR3 is 13 residues. The germline CDR1 and CDR2 sequences are SGHRS and YFSETQ. The CDR3 spells CASSQDSGETQYF. The CDR3 DNA reads as TGCGCCAGCAGCCAGGACAGTGGGGAGACCCAGTACTTC. Together with reference TRBV5-1 and TRBJ2-5, the CDR3 gives the full variable domain: KAGVTQTPRYLIKTRGQQVTLSCSPISGHRSVSWYQQTPGQGLQFLFEYFSETQRNKGNFPGRFSGRQFSNSRSEMNVSTLELGDSALYLCASSQDSGETQYFGPGTRLLVL.

The chain joins TRBV5-4 to TRBJ2-1, with a weak D call TRBD1 (6 bases). Per germline, CDR1 SGHNT and CDR2 YYREEE (reference sequence). The ends were cut back, 3 bases at V and 8 bases at J, with 15 bases in the middle. The CDR3 has 14 residues. CDR3 DNA sequence: TGTGCCAGCAGCTCAGGGGCCCTGCTGCATGAGCAGTTCTTC. It codes for CASSSGALLHEQFF.

This chain connects TRBV2 to TRBJ1-2, with 8 bases identical to TRBD1. Germline-derived CDR1 and CDR2 are SNHLY and FYNNEI. J gave up 3 bases and V 8 bases, and 14 bases lay outside the gene matches. This CDR3 spans 16 amino acids. DNA of the CDR3: TGTGCCAGCCGAGGACAGGGAGTCGTGATCGACTATGGCTACACCTTC. This codes for CASRGQGVVIDYGYTF.

The chain links TRBV4-1 to TRBJ1-3, with 7 bases that match TRBD1. The germline V gene encodes CDR1 MGHRA and CDR2 YSYEKL. Trimming at V came to 3 bases and at J to 8 bases, leaving 13 bases not matched to a gene. CDR3 length equals 16 residues. The CDR3 sequence: CASSQNPSQGVDTIYF. In nucleotides, the CDR3 is TGCGCCAGCAGCCAGAATCCGTCGCAGGGGGTAGACACCATATATTTT.

The V gene is TRBV29-1, the J gene TRBJ2-1; 10 bases align to TRBD1. Germline V gives CDR1 SQVTM, CDR2 ANQGSEA. The CDR3 runs 13 residues. V was pared by 7 bases and J by 6 bases, with 6 bases of the junction left unmatched. The CDR3 protein is CSGSGTGANEQFF. CDR3 coding DNA: TGCAGCGGATCGGGGACAGGGGCCAATGAGCAGTTCTTC.

The V call is TRBV5-1, the J call TRBJ1-1; the match to TRBD1 covers 10 bases. Trimming at V came to 1 base and at J to 0 bases, leaving 15 bases not matched to a gene. The CDR3 totals 20 residues. CDR1 and CDR2 from the germline V gene are SGHRS and YFSETQ. CDR3 region: CASSLRTFPGQGNLNTEAFF. CDR3 bases: TGCGCCAGCAGCTTGCGCACCTTTCCGGGACAGGGGAACTTGAACACTGAAGCTTTCTTT.

The chain has TRBV19 and TRBJ2-2; a weak D match, TRBD2 (6 bases). Germline V gene lookup returns CDR1 LNHDA and CDR2 SQIVND (reference sequence). Trimming removed 10 bases at V and 3 bases at J, with 21 bases between. The CDR3 covers 16 residues. The CDR3 sequence is CATQGLRGGYTGELFF. CDR3 DNA sequence: TGTGCCACCCAAGGGTTGAGGGGAGGTTACACCGGGGAGCTGTTTTTT.

The V gene is TRBV3-1 (or the pseudogene TRBV3-2), the J gene TRBJ2-2, with 9 bases that match TRBD2. V shed 1 base, J shed 7 bases, and the junction held 13 bases outside the gene matches. Germline assignment: CDR1 LGHDT and CDR2 YNNKEL (reference sequence). This CDR3 is 18 amino acids long. The CDR3 DNA follows: TGTGCCAGCAGCCAAGTAGGTAGCGGGGGCCGCGGCGGCGGGGAGCTGTTTTTT. Translating gives CASSQVGSGGRGGGELFF.

The gene calls are TRBV27 and TRBJ1-4, with 9 bases identical to TRBD1. Germline V gene lookup returns CDR1 MNHEY and CDR2 SMNVEV (reference sequence). The CDR3 contains 15 residues. J lost 10 bases, V lost 5 bases, and 11 bases had no gene match. CDR3 amino acids: CASSGLTGGIGKLFF. The CDR3 DNA reads TGTGCCAGCAGTGGACTGACAGGGGGGATTGGAAAACTGTTTTTT.